This T cell receptor (beta chain) was recovered during a study of OX40 agonist ivuxolimab in advanced cancers. Study-wide background: Enrollees could have had prior anti-PD-1, anti-PD-L1 or anti-CTLA-4 therapy, which more than 30% had received.

TCRdb's copy holds only in-frame clones and misses some; the assay was immunoSEQ multiplex PCR. The sample shows tens of thousands of clones, around 85% of them seen only once. Comment on this clone: As yet, its antigen is unknown.

Per germline, CDR1 SQVTM and CDR2 ANQGSEA. V trimming: 3 bases; J trimming: 5 bases; junction bases outside the gene matches: 13. This CDR3 spans 16 amino acids. Study results and limitations: The study observed clonal expansion of CD4+ and CD8+ blood T cells by week 6 at 0.1 to 3.0 mg/kg.

With baseline, cycle 4 day 1, and cycle 7 day 1 as timepoints, blood was sampled. Sequences were derived from CD4+ or CD8+ T cells sorted from blood, sampled in a trial of the OX40 agonist ivuxolimab. V gene TRBV29-1 combines with J gene TRBJ2-5, with 9 bases that match TRBD1. This sequence was found in an adult with an advanced solid tumor such as melanoma, head and neck, liver or kidney cancer. The CDR3 protein is CSVEGLAQGADETQYF. CDR3 bases: TGCAGCGTTGAGGGATTAGCACAGGGGGCCGACGAGACCCAGTACTTC.